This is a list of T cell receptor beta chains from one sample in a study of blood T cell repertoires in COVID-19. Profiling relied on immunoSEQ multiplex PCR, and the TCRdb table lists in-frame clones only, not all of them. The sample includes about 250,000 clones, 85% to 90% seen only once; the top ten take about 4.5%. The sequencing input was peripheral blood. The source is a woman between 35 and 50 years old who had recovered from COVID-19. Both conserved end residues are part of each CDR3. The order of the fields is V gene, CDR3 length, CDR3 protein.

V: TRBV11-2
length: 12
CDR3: CASSLSSGSEFF

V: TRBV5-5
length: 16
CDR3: CASSTGGLVSQNIQYF

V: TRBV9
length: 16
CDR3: CASSVAISGIQETQYF

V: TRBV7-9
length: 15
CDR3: CASSMSGGYPDTQYF

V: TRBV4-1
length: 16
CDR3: CASSPFNREGFYEQYF

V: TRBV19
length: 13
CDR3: CASKGTGNQPQHF

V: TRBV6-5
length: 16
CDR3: CASSYSGASGGFEQFF

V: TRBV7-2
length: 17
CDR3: CASSGRLAGGQEREQFF

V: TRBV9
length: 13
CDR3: CASSVSYGAGYTF

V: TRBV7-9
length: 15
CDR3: CASRAGQDAYYGYTF

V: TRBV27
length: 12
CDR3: CASSGGQSGYTF

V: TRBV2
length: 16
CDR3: CASRDLAGGTYNEQFF

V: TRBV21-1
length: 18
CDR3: CASSPNRGGRRVNTEAFF

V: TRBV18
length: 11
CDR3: CASSPGETQYF

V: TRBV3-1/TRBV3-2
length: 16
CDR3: CASSQKDPRGGTEAFF

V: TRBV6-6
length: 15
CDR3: CASSYGGREGQPQHF

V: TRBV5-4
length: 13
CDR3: CASGPTGNYGYTF

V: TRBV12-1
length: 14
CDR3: CASSFVDCHNEQFF

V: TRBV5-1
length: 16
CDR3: CASNGGSGRSYNEQFF

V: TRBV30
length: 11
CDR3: CAWTPTNEQFF

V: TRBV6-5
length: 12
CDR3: CASQDRGQPQHF

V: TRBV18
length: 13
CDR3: CASSRDREYEQYF

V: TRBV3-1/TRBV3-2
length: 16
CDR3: CASSQVKAGAAGELFF

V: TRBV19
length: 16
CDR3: CASSLPEGQVHEKLFF

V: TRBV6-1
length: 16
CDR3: CASSDRAGLSGNTIYF

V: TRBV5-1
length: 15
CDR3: CASSLPGTGSGELFF

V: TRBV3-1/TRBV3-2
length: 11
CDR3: CASSQEETQYF

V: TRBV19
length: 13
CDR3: CASRLQGPGELFF

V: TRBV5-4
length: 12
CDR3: CASGGGGDTQYF

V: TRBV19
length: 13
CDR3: CASSARHVTEAFF

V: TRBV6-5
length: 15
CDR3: CASSSNRGSSYEQYF

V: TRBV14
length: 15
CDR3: CASSQLAGGPYEQFF

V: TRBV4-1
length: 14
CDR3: CASSAGQGGEEQYF

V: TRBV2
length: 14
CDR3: CASTGSAVTDTQYF

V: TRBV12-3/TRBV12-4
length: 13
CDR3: CASSHRANNEQFF

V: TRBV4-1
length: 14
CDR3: CASSLSTTGLGYTF

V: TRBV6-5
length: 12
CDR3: CASTGDKETQYF

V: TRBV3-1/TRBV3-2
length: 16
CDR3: CASSQSASVSTDTQYF

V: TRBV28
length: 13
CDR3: CASRGLVNQPQHF

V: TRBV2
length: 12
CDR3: CASRISNEKLFF

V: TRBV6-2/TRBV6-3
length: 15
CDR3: CASSRTSVNTGELFF

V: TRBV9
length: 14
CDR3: CASSDSGQTDTQYF

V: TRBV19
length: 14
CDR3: CAASGTGGYQPQHF

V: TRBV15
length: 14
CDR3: CATSRDAGRETQYF

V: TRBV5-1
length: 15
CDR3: CASSWDPSDQETQYF

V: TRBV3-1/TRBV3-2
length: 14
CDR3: CASSPTGGADTQYF

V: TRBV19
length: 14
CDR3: CASSIWDSPQPQHF

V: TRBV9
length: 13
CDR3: CASSVVLESEAFF

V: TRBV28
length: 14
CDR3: CASSLGLLNTEAFF

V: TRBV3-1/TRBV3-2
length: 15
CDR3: CASSQAGGVYNEQFF

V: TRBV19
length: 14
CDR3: CASSIDSLTYEQYF

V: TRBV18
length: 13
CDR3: CASLRLVPGELFF

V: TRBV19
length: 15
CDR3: CATDDRAPRDYGYTF

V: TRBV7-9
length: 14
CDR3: CASSSPGGGEKLFF

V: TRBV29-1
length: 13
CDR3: CSAVAGPLEEQFF

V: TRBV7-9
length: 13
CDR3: CASSMGDSMRGFF

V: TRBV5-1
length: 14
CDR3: CASSSGQEPPEAFF

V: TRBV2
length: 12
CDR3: CASSAEDQPQHF

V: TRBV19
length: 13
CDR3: CASSIVSEETQYF

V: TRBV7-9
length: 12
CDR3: CASRSAKEKLFF